This TCR beta chain was recorded in a study of cytomegalovirus exposure and HLA in healthy donors. 13 Jbeta primers and 60 Vbeta primers were used for the PCR. Some clones are missing from TCRdb's copy, which holds only in-frame ones; the method was immunoSEQ multiplex PCR. This table has 100,000 or so clones, just under 80% appearing once. Material: PBMCs. This sequence originates from a young man in good health and CMV-seronegative.

The CDR3 nucleotides read TGTGCCAGCAGTTACTCGGGCAGTACCTACGAGCAGTACTTC. The encoded protein is CASSYSGSTYEQYF. The chain combines TRBV6-5 with TRBJ2-7, with D unclear. This CDR3 comprises 14 residues. V lost 0 bases to trimming and J lost 2 bases, with 8 bases between them. The V gene's germline CDR1 is MNHEY and CDR2 SVGAGI.